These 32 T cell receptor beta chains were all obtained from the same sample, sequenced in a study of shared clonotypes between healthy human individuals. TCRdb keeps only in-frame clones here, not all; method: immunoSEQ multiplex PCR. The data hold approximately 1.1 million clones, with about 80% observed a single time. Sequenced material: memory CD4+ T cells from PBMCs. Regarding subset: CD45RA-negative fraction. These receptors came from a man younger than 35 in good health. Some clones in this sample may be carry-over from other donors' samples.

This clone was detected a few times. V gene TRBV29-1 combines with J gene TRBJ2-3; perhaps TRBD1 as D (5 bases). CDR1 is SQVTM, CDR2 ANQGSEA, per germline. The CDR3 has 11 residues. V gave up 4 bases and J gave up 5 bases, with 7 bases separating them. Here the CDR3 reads CSVARVDTQYF. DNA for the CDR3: TGCAGCGTTGCCAGGGTAGATACGCAGTATTTT.

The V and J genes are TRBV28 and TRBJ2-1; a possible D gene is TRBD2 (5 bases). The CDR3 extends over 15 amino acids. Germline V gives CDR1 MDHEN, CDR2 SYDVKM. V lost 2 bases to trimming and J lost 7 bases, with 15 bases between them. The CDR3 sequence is CASSLRAGWRNEQFF. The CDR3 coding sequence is TGTGCCAGCAGTTTACGGGCAGGATGGAGGAATGAGCAGTTCTTC. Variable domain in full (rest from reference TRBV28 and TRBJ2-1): DVKVTQSSRYLVKRTGEKVFLECVQDMDHENMFWYRQDPGLGLRLIYFSYDVKMKEKGDIPEGYSVSREKKERFSLILESASTNQTSMYLCASSLRAGWRNEQFFGPGTRLTVL.

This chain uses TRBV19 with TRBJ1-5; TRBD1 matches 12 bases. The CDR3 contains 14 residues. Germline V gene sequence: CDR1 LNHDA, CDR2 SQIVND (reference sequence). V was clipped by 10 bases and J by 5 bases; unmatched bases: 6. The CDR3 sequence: CATSGTGGDQPQHF. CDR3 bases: TGTGCCACCTCGGGGACAGGGGGCGATCAGCCCCAGCATTTT.

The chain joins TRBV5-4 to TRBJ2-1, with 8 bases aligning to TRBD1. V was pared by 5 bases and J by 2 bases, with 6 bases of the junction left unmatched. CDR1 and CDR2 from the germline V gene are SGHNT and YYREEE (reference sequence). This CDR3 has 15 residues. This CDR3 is CASRFGQGPYNEQFF. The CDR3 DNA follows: TGTGCCAGCAGATTTGGACAGGGCCCCTACAATGAGCAGTTCTTC. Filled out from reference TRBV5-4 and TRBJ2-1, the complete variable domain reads ETGVTQSPTHLIKTRGQQVTLRCSSQSGHNTVSWYQQALGQGPQFIFQYYREEENGRGNFPPRFSGLQFPNYSSELNVNALELDDSALYLCASRFGQGPYNEQFFGPGTRLTVL.

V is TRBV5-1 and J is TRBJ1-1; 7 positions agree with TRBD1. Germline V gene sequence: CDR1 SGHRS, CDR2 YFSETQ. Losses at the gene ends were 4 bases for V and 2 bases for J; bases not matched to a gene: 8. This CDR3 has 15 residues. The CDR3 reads CASSAQGGPNTEAFF. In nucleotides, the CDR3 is TGCGCCAGCAGCGCTCAGGGGGGGCCTAACACTGAAGCTTTCTTT. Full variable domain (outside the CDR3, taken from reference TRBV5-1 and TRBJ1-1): KAGVTQTPRYLIKTRGQQVTLSCSPISGHRSVSWYQQTPGQGLQFLFEYFSETQRNKGNFPGRFSGRQFSNSRSEMNVSTLELGDSALYLCASSAQGGPNTEAFFGQGTRLTVV.

The CDR3 here is CASSDSKVGQKSEQYF. The CDR3 DNA reads TGTGCCAGCAGCGATTCTAAGGTGGGACAAAAAAGCGAGCAGTACTTC. This rearrangement joins TRBV11-1 to TRBJ2-7, with D maybe TRBD1 (6 bases). The CDR3 totals 16 residues. The V gene lost 5 bases and the J gene lost 6 bases, with 23 bases spanning the gap. Per germline, CDR1 SGHAT and CDR2 FQDESV (reference sequence). Together with reference TRBV11-1 and TRBJ2-7, the CDR3 gives the full variable domain: EAEVAQSPRYKITEKSQAVAFWCDPISGHATLYWYRQILGQGPELLVQFQDESVVDDSQLPKDRFSAERLKGVDSTLKIQPAELGDSAMYLCASSDSKVGQKSEQYFGPGTRLTVT.

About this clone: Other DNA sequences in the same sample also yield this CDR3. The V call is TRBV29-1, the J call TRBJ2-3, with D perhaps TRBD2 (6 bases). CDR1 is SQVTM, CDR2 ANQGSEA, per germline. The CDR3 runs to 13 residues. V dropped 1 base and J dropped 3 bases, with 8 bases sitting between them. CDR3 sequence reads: CSVEVGGTDTQYF. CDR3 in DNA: TGCAGCGTTGAAGTAGGAGGGACAGATACGCAGTATTTT.

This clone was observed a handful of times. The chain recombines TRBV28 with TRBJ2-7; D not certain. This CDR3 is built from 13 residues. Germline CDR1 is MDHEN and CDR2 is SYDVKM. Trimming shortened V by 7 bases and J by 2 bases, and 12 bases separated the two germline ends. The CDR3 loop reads CASMTLNTYEQYF. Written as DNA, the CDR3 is TGTGCCAGCATGACTCTCAACACCTACGAGCAGTACTTC.

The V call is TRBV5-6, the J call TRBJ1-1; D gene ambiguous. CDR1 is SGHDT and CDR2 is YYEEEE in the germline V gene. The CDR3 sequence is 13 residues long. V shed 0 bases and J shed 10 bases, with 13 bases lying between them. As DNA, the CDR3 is TGTGCCAGCAGCTTGGGACAACTACAACGAGCTTTCTTT. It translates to CASSLGQLQRAFF.

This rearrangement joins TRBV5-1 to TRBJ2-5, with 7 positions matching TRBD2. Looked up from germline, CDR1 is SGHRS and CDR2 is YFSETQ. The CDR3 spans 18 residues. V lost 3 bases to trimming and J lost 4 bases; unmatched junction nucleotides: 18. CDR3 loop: CASSSGGREVWRSETQYF. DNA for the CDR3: TGCGCCAGCAGCTCCGGGGGTCGGGAGGTGTGGAGGTCAGAGACCCAGTACTTC.

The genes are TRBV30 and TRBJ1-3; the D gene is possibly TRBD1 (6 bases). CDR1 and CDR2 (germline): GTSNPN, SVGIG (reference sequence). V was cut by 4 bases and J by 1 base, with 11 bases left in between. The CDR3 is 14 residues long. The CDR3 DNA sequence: TGTGCCTGGATGCCGGGGGCATCTGGAAACACCATATATTTT. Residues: CAWMPGASGNTIYF.

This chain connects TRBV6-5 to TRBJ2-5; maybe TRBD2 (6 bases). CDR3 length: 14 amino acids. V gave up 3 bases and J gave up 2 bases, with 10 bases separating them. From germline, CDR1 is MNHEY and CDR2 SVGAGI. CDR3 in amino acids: CASSYGTLQETQYF. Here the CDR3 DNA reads TGTGCCAGCAGTTATGGGACTCTGCAAGAGACCCAGTACTTC.

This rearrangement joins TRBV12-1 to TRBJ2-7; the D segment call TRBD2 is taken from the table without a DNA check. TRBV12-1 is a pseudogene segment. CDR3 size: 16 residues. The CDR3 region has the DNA TGTGCCAGCAGCTCGCGTCGACTAGCGGGTAATCACGAGCAGTACTTC. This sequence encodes CASSSRRLAGNHEQYF.

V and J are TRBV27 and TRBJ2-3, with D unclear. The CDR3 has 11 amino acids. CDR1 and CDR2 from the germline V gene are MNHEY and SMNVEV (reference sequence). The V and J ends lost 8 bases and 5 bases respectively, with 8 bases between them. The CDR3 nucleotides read TGTGCCAGCGCCCTACTAGATACGCAGTATTTT. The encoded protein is CASALLDTQYF.

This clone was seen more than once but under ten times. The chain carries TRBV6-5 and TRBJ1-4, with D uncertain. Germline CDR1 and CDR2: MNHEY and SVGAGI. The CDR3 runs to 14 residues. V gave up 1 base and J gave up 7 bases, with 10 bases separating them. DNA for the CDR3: TGTGCCAGCAGTTACTTAGGAGGAGGTGAAAAACTGTTTTTT. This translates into CASSYLGGGEKLFF.

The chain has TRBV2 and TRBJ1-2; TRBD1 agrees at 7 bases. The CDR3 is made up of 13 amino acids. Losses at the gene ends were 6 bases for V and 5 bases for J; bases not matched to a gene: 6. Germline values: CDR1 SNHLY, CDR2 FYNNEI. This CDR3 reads CASSLTGRYGYTF. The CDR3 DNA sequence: TGTGCCAGCAGCTTGACAGGGAGGTATGGCTACACCTTC.

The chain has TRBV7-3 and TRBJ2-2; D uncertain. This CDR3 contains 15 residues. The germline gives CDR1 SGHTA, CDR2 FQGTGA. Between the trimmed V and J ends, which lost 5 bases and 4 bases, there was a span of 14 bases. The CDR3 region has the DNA TGTGCCAGCAGCGCCCCTGGCATGTTCACCGGGGAGCTGTTTTTT. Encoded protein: CASSAPGMFTGELFF.

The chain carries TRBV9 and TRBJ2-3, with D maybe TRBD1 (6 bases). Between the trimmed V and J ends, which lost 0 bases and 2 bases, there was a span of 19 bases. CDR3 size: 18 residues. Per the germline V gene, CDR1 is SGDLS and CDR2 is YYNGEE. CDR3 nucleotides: TGTGCCAGCAGCGTAGCTTATTGGGCAGGGGCCAACACAGATACGCAGTATTTT. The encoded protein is CASSVAYWAGANTDTQYF.

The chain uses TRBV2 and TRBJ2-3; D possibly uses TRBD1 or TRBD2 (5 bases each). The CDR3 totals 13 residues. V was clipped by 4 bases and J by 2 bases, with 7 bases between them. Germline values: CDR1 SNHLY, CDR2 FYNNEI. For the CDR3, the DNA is TGTGCCAGCAGTGTAGGGACCACAGATACGCAGTATTTT. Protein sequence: CASSVGTTDTQYF. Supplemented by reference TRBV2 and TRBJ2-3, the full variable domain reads EPEVTQTPSHQVTQMGQEVILRCVPISNHLYFYWYRQILGQKVEFLVSFYNNEISEKSEIFDDQFSVERPDGSNFTLKIRSTKLEDSAMYFCASSVGTTDTQYFGPGTRLTVL.

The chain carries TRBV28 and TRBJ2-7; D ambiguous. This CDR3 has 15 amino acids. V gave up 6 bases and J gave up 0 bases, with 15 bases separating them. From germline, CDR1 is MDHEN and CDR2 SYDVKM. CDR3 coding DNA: TGTGCCAGCAGCCCTCCGACTGTGAGCTCCTACGAGCAGTACTTC. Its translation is CASSPPTVSSYEQYF.

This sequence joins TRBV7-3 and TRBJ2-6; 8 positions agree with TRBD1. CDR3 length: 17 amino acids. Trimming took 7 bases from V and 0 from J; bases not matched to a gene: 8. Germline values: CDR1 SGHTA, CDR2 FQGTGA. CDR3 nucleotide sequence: TGTGCCAGCACAGGGGGCCACTCGAGCTCTGGGGCCAACGTCCTGACTTTC. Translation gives CASTGGHSSSGANVLTF.

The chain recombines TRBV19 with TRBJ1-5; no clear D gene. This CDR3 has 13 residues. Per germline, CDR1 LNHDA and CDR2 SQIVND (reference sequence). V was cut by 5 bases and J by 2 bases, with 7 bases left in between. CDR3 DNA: TGTGCCAGTAGTCTGACGGGCAATCAGCCCCAGCATTTT. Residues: CASSLTGNQPQHF.

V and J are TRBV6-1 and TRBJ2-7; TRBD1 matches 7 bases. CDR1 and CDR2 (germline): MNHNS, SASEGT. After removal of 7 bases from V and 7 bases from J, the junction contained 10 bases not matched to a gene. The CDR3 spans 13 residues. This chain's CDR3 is CASTLATGVEQYF. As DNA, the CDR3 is TGTGCCAGCACCCTCGCCACAGGGGTTGAGCAGTACTTC.

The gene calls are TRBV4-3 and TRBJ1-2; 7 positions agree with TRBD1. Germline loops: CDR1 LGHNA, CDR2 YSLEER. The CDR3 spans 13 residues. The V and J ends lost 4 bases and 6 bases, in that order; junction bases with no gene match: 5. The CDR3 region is CASSRLGTDGYTF. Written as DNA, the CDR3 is TGCGCCAGCAGCCGGCTAGGGACAGATGGCTACACCTTC.

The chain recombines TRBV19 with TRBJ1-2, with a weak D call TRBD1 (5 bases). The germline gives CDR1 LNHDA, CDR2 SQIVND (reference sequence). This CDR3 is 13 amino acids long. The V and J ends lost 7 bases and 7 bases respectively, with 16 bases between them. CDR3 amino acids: CASKTRDSAGYTF. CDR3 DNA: TGTGCCAGTAAGACCAGGGATTCTGCTGGCTACACCTTC.

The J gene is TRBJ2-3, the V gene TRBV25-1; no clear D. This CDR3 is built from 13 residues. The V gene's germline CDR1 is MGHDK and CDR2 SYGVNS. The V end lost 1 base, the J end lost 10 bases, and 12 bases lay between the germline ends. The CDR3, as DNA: TGTGCCAGCAGTGAATTGACTCCCCCGTCGCAGTATTTT. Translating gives CASSELTPPSQYF.

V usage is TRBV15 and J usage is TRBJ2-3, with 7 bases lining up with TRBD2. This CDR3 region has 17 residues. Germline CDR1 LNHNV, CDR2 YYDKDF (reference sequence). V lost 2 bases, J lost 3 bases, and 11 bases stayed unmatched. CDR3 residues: CATSRRSSGGVTDTQYF. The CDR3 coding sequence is TGTGCCACCAGCAGACGGTCTAGCGGCGGAGTAACAGATACGCAGTATTTT.

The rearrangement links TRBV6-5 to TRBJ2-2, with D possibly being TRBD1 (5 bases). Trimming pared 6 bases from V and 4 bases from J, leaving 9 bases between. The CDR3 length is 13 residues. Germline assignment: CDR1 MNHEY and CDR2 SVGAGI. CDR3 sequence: CASREQVTGELFF. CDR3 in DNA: TGTGCCAGCAGAGAACAGGTCACCGGGGAGCTGTTTTTT.

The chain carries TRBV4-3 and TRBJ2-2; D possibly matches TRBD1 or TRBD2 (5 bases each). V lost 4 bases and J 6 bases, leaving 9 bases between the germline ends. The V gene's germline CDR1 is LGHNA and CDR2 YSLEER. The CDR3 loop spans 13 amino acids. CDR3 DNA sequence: TGCGCCAGCAGCCGAGGGGCGCCCGGGGAGCTGTTTTTT. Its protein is CASSRGAPGELFF.

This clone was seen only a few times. DNA of the CDR3: TGTGCCAGCAGCCCTATGACTATAGCCAAAAACATTCAGTACTTC. The encoded protein is CASSPMTIAKNIQYF. This chain uses TRBV7-2 with TRBJ2-4; D is perhaps TRBD2 (5 bases). This CDR3 is 15 amino acids long. Trimming stripped 5 bases from V and 0 bases from J, with 11 bases between. The germline V gene encodes CDR1 SGHTA and CDR2 FQGNSA.

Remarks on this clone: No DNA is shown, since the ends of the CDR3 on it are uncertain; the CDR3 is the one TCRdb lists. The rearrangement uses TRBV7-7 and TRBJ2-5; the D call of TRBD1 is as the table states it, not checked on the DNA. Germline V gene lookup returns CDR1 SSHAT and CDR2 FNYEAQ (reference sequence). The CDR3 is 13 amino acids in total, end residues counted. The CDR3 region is CASSLVGQGAVYF.

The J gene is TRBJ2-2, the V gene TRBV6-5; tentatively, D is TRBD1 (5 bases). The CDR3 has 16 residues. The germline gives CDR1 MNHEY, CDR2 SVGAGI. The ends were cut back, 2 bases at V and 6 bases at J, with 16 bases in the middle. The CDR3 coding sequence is TGTGCCAGCAGTTACGGGGCCTTTGGGCAGGCCGGGGAGCTGTTTTTT. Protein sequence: CASSYGAFGQAGELFF.